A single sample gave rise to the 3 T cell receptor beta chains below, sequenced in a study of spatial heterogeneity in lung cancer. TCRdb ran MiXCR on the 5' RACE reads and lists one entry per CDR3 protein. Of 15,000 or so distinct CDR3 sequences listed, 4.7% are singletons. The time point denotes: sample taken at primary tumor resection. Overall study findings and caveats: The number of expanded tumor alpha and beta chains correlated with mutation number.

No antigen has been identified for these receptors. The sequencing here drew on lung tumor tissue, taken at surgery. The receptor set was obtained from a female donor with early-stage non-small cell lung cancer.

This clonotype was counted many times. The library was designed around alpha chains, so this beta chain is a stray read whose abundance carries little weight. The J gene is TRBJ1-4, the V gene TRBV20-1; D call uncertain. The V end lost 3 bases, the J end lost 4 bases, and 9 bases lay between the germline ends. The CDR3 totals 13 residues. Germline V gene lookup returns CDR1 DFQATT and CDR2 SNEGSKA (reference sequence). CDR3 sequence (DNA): TGCAGTGCTAGTCGACGGGATAATGAAAAACTGTTTTTT. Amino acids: CSASRRDNEKLFF.

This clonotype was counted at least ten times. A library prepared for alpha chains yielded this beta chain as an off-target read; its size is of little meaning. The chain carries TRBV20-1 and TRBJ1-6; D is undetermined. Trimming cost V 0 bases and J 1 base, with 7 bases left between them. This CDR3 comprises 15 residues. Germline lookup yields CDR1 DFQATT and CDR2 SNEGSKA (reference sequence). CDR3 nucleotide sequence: TGCAGTGCTAGAGATCAGAAGTCCTATAATTCACCCCTCCACTTT. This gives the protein CSARDQKSYNSPLHF.

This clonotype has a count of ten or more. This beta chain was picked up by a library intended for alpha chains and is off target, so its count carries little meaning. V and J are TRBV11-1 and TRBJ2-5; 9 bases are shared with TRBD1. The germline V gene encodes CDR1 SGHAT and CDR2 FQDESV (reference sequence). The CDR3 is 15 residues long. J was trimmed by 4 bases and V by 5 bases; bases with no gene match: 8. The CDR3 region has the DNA TGTGCCAGCAGCAGAAGACAGGGGGGCCCAGAGACCCAGTACTTC. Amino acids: CASSRRQGGPETQYF.